The present entry profiles one T cell receptor (beta chain) with its context. Antigen: not known. This entry belongs to a study of T-cell reconstitution after alpha-beta-depleted transplantation in children. CDR3 length equals 16 residues. Trimming took 3 bases from V and 1 from J, leaving 14 bases between them. General study points: Several hundred graft clones that had expanded were reportedly the source of alpha-beta T cells about two months after transplant.

Preparation of the TCRbeta library was carried out with unique molecular identifiers. From the PCR reads, TCRdb called clonotypes with MiXCR, one entry per CDR3 protein. Seen here are about 340,000 distinct CDR3 sequences, 15% to 20% observed once, and the top ten hold approximately 44%. This TCR came from a male patient aged 2 to 9 who had a stem cell transplant for acute lymphoblastic leukemia, so the T cells may come from the graft donor. This chain uses TRBV12-3 or TRBV12-4 with TRBJ2-3; tentatively, D is TRBD1 (6 bases). Material: PBMCs, mostly from graft donor cells, obtained 360 days after TCRalphabeta/CD19-depleted stem cell transplant. The CDR3 nucleotides read TGTGCCAGCAGTTTTCAACTACAGGGTGGCACAGATACGCAGTATTTT. Its translation: CASSFQLQGGTDTQYF.